A selection of T cell receptor beta chains follows, all from one sample in a study of cytomegalovirus exposure and HLA in healthy donors. Profiled with immunoSEQ multiplex PCR; TCRdb holds only in-frame clones, not every one. The sample carries approximately 130,000 clones, roughly four fifths recorded once. The sample was PBMCs. These receptors all come from a woman between 40 and 55 years old in good health and CMV-seronegative. Each CDR3 is given without its conserved first and last residue.

V gene	J gene	CDR3 protein
TRBV7-6	TRBJ2-2	ASSPSYTGELF
TRBV7-9	TRBJ2-2	ASSFRGTGELF
TRBV7-9	TRBJ1-4	ASSVQGWVEKLF
TRBV7-3	TRBJ2-3	ASSYGTSGSYTQY
TRBV9	TRBJ2-2	ASSVQGTDTGELF
TRBV27	TRBJ2-1	ASSSGLAIDEQF
TRBV6-4	TRBJ1-2	ASSGTGQGGYT
TRBV6-1	TRBJ2-7	ASSRTAYEQY
TRBV4-3	TRBJ2-7	ASSRTLGGGIYEQY
TRBV5-1	TRBJ1-5	ASSSTGVDQPQH
TRBV28	TRBJ1-4	ASSTGTTNEKLF
TRBV28	TRBJ2-3	ASSLFYRGMDTDTQY
TRBV6-5	TRBJ2-2	ASSGREKNTGELF
TRBV6-1	TRBJ2-7	ASSETSYPPYEQY
TRBV10-1	TRBJ2-3	ASDRDSDTQY
TRBV7-3	TRBJ2-7	ASSSGPLPGSEQY
TRBV5-4	TRBJ2-3	ASSPSGTRFSDTQY
TRBV5-4	TRBJ2-5	ASSLRETQY
TRBV10-2	TRBJ1-1	ASSRGIEAF
TRBV10-3	TRBJ1-1	AISEAGGTEAF
TRBV15	TRBJ1-3	ATSPYGGGNSGNTIY
TRBV4-2	TRBJ2-1	ASSQEFTGRDEQF
TRBV10-1	TRBJ2-1	ASSDGLSSYNEQF
TRBV11-2	TRBJ2-7	ASSLEPGLASEQY
TRBV6-5	TRBJ2-1	ASRRTSGHNEQF
TRBV5-1	TRBJ1-4	ASRRVAGDHEKLF
TRBV5-8	TRBJ2-3	ASSGVPGLAGGITDTQY
TRBV4-2	TRBJ2-7	ASSQGVEGAYEQY
TRBV28	TRBJ2-1	ASSTTSGRALPYNEQF
TRBV28	TRBJ1-1	ASSFVNRDTEAF
TRBV20-1	TRBJ2-1	SAQDYEQF
TRBV11-2	TRBJ2-3	ASSQGIGGSTDTQY
TRBV6-6	TRBJ1-2	ASRGTGGFMYGYT
TRBV4-1	TRBJ2-7	ASSQDGRGGSYEQY
TRBV9	TRBJ1-5	ASSGGQSNQPQH
TRBV13	TRBJ2-3	ASSLPADITDTQY
TRBV15	TRBJ2-1	ATSRGARNLVYNEQF
TRBV5-1	TRBJ2-2	ASSLRQGPGELF
TRBV4-1	TRBJ1-5	ASSQETGEGNQPQH
TRBV7-6	TRBJ2-2	ASSLRAVNTGELF
TRBV7-9	TRBJ2-7	ASSSQDRGSYEQY
TRBV12-5	TRBJ2-7	ASSASGRAGQY
TRBV2	TRBJ1-6	ASSDRAGSPLH
TRBV6-1	TRBJ2-3	ASSERYGTDTQY
TRBV7-9	TRBJ2-7	ASSLGGSSHEQY
TRBV6-1	TRBJ2-1	ASSAVGGSYNEQF
TRBV28	TRBJ2-4	ASRGGSSNIQY
TRBV5-8	TRBJ1-1	ASSQQTRVAF
TRBV6-1	TRBJ1-5	ASSVTAATNQPQH
TRBV5-5	TRBJ1-2	ASSLLTTGYGYT
TRBV19	TRBJ1-2	ASSIGDREDGYT
TRBV5-1	TRBJ2-4	ASSLVYRGPKNIQY
TRBV28	TRBJ1-5	ASSPNSNQPQH
TRBV7-9	TRBJ2-4	ASSSTEGNSQY